The 10 T cell receptor beta chains given below trace back to one sample, sequenced in a study of blood T cell repertoires in COVID-19. Method: immunoSEQ multiplex PCR; TCRdb's copy keeps in-frame clones and lacks some. The sample lists about 300,000 clones; 80% to 90% were seen once. The sequenced sample was PBMCs or T cells enriched from blood (not recorded which). These receptor sequences come from a man aged 25-40 years who had recovered from COVID-19.

The J gene is TRBJ1-4, the V gene TRBV19, with D uncertain. V was clipped by 3 bases and J by 2 bases, with 4 bases between them. The CDR3 extends over 13 amino acids. Per germline, CDR1 LNHDA and CDR2 SQIVND (reference sequence). CDR3 nucleotides: TGTGCCAGTAGTATTCGGACTAATGAAAAACTGTTTTTT. This translates into CASSIRTNEKLFF.

V gene TRBV7-9 combines with J gene TRBJ1-5; perhaps TRBD1 as D (6 bases). The V gene's germline CDR1 is SEHNR and CDR2 FQNEAQ (reference sequence). There are 18 residues in the CDR3. The V and J ends lost 1 base and 0 bases respectively, with 16 bases between them. This CDR3 reads CASSLVTNRDTSNQPQHF. CDR3 bases: TGTGCCAGCAGCTTAGTCACTAACAGGGATACTAGCAATCAGCCCCAGCATTTT. Variable domain in full (rest from reference TRBV7-9 and TRBJ1-5): DTGVSQNPRHKITKRGQNVTFRCDPISEHNRLYWYRQTLGQGPEFLTYFQNEAQLEKSRLLSDRFSAERPKGSFSTLEIQRTEQGDSAMYLCASSLVTNRDTSNQPQHFGDGTRLSIL.

The chain is built from TRBV19 and TRBJ2-5; 7 bases agree with TRBD2. This CDR3 contains 14 residues. From germline, CDR1 is LNHDA and CDR2 SQIVND (reference sequence). V lost 7 bases to trimming and J lost 4 bases; unmatched junction nucleotides: 9. The CDR3, as DNA: TGTGCCAGTATCCTCTGGGAGGGTGGAGAGACCCAGTACTTC. This encodes CASILWEGGETQYF.

The gene calls are TRBV19 and TRBJ1-2; tentative D call: TRBD1 (6 bases). The CDR3 has 13 amino acids. V was shortened by 6 bases and J by 7 bases, with 15 bases between the two germline ends. The germline gives CDR1 LNHDA, CDR2 SQIVND (reference sequence). CDR3 DNA: TGTGCCAGTAGGGGACACCAAGAGCGTGGCTACACCTTC. Its protein product is CASRGHQERGYTF.

This chain joins TRBV7-9 and TRBJ2-3, with D hard to call. V was clipped by 3 bases and J by 4 bases, with 8 bases between them. This CDR3 region has 13 residues. Germline V gene data show CDR1 as SEHNR and CDR2 as FQNEAQ (reference sequence). CDR3 amino acids: CASSFSFPDTQYF. In DNA form, the CDR3 reads TGTGCCAGCAGCTTTTCTTTTCCAGATACGCAGTATTTT. Full variable domain (outside the CDR3, taken from reference TRBV7-9 and TRBJ2-3): DTGVSQNPRHKITKRGQNVTFRCDPISEHNRLYWYRQTLGQGPEFLTYFQNEAQLEKSRLLSDRFSAERPKGSFSTLEIQRTEQGDSAMYLCASSFSFPDTQYFGPGTRLTVL.

This sequence joins TRBV3-1 (or the pseudogene TRBV3-2) and TRBJ1-2; TRBD1 might be the D (5 bases). V lost 5 bases and J 7 bases, leaving 11 bases between the germline ends. This CDR3 spans 12 amino acids. In germline, CDR1 is LGHDT, CDR2 YNNKEL (reference sequence). The CDR3 region has the DNA TGTGCCAGCAGCGAGACAAGGGGTGGCTACACCTTC. Translating gives CASSETRGGYTF.

This rearrangement joins TRBV21-1 to TRBJ1-1; TRBD1 reflects the table's D call only, with no check against the DNA. TRBV21-1 constitutes a pseudogene. This CDR3 region has 13 residues. CDR3: CASSTGTAERAFF. For the CDR3, the DNA is TGTGCCAGCAGCACCGGGACAGCCGAGAGAGCTTTCTTT.

J is TRBJ1-3 and V is TRBV3-1 (or the pseudogene TRBV3-2); TRBD1 is a possible D gene (6 bases). In germline, CDR1 is LGHDT, CDR2 YNNKEL (reference sequence). The ends were cut back, 4 bases at V and 0 bases at J, with 13 bases in the middle. The CDR3 contains 16 residues. The CDR3 DNA reads as TGTGCCAGCAGCCGAGGGCAGGGGAGCTCTGGAAACACCATATATTTT. This translates into CASSRGQGSSGNTIYF.

The rearrangement uses TRBV25-1 and TRBJ2-7, with 12 bases matching TRBD2. J lost 2 bases, V lost 3 bases, and 8 bases had no gene match. The CDR3 sequence is 17 residues long. From germline, CDR1 is MGHDK and CDR2 SYGVNS. The DNA of the CDR3 is TGTGCCAGCAGTGATCCTACTAGCGGGAGGTCTGCCTACGAGCAGTACTTC. This codes for CASSDPTSGRSAYEQYF.

This clone has more than one count but fewer than ten. Additional DNA sequences in this sample encode the identical CDR3. This rearrangement joins TRBV4-1 to TRBJ1-2, with no clear D. The CDR3 consists of 14 residues. Trimming cost V 0 bases and J 8 bases, with 13 bases left between them. Germline loops: CDR1 MGHRA, CDR2 YSYEKL. The CDR3 is CASSQDQAGRGYTF. The CDR3 DNA reads TGCGCCAGCAGCCAAGATCAGGCGGGCAGGGGCTACACCTTC.